These 28 T cell receptor beta chains originate from one sample sequenced in a study of CD8+ T cells in alopecia areata. Extracted RNA was reverse transcribed, and the resulting cDNA served as sequencing template. Sequencing was performed with immunoSEQ multiplex PCR; in TCRdb, only in-frame clones are kept and a portion is missing. The specimen has about 1,400 clones, none found just once. The sample was lesional skin. The receptors originated from a C3H/HeJ mouse with alopecia areata. The strain is characterized by the MHC haplotype H2-k.

In this sample, this clone turned up many times. The gene symbols are mouse symbols. The covered CDR3 bases are TGTGCAAGCAGCTTAGAAGACTGGGGGGCCGGG. This sequence encodes CASSLEDWGAG. The entire CDR3 is CASSLEDWGAGQLYF. The chain joins TRBV16 to TRBJ2-2; TRBD2 matches at 10 bases. The CDR3 end is not reached by the read, which stops 4 residues before it; the germline J gene fills it in. V was pared by 0 bases and J by 6 bases, with 1 base of the junction left unmatched. Germline CDR1 and CDR2: SGHSA and FRNQAP. The CDR3 covers 15 residues.

This clone has ten or more counts. Gene and germline names: mouse. With the read ending 4 residues before the CDR3 end, the germline J gene is used to fill in that end. The V gene is TRBV12-2, the J gene TRBJ2-1; 10 positions agree with TRBD2. J gave up 3 bases and V 0 bases, and 1 base lay outside the gene matches. Germline V gives CDR1 SGHLS, CDR2 HYDKME. The CDR3 sequence is 15 residues long. The part of the CDR3 DNA that was read is TGTGCCAGCTCTCTCCGGGACTGGGGCTATGCT. Its translation: CASSLRDWGYA. In full, the CDR3 reads CASSLRDWGYAEQFF.

By proportion, this clone is medium-sized. The genes and germline here are from mouse. The CDR3 extends 4 residues past the end of the read, so its final part is completed from the germline J gene. This chain uses TRBV13-1 with TRBJ2-5; D not resolved. V was clipped by 4 bases and J by 2 bases, with 5 bases between them. CDR1 is NSHNY, CDR2 SYGAGN, per germline. The CDR3 contains 12 residues. The DNA read from the CDR3 is TGTGCCAGCAGTAACATCCAAGAC. Translated, it gives CASSNIQD. The whole CDR3 sequence reads CASSNIQDTQYF.

This clone was picked up many times. A far more abundant clone sits one base away, making this likely a read error. Mouse gene names and germline throughout. The observed sequence ends 4 residues before the CDR3 terminus, with the missing tail filled in from the germline J gene. The V call is TRBV19, the J call TRBJ2-3, with D possibly being TRBD2 (7 bases). The CDR3 has 14 amino acids. With 5 bases removed from V and 1 base from J, the gap between germline ends came to 11 bases. Germline V gene sequence: CDR1 FNHDT, CDR2 SITEND (reference sequence). The sequenced part of the CDR3 DNA is TGTGCCAGCAGATGGGGGGCGGGTGCAGAA. It codes for CASRWGAGAE. The whole CDR3 protein is CASRWGAGAETLYF.

In its sample, this clone is medium-sized (0.01 to 0.1%). Genes here carry mouse names. With the read ending 4 residues before the CDR3 end, the germline J gene is used to fill in that end. The rearrangement uses TRBV19 and TRBJ2-5; 8 nucleotides match TRBD2. V shed 2 bases, J shed 2 bases, and the junction held 1 base outside the gene matches. This CDR3 is built from 14 residues. The germline V gene encodes CDR1 FNHDT and CDR2 SITEND (reference sequence). The CDR3 region is CASSIWGGQDTQYF. The DNA read from the CDR3 is TGTGCCAGCAGTATTTGGGGGGGCCAAGAC.

This clone was observed at least ten times. A mismatch at residue 11 separates the TCRdb protein from the translated DNA, so the protein presented here was translated from the DNA. Any gene name here is a mouse gene name. Read data end 3 residues before the CDR3 end; the end is taken from the germline J gene. The chain is built from TRBV19 and TRBJ1-6, with 7 nucleotides matching TRBD1. TRBJ1-6 is reported as an ORF; its role is uncertain. J was trimmed by 4 bases and V by 6 bases; bases with no gene match: 4. The germline CDR1 and CDR2 sequences are FNHDT and SITEND (reference sequence). The CDR3 has 14 amino acids. CDR3 DNA (partial): TGTGCCAGCACCTGGGACAGTTATAATTCGCCC. Translation: CASTWDSYNSP. The whole CDR3 sequence reads CASTWDSYNSPLYF.

This clone is large within its sample. Gene names are mouse gene names. The read ends 4 residues shy of where the CDR3 ends; the end is completed using the germline J gene. V usage is TRBV1 and J usage is TRBJ1-2, with a weak D call TRBD1 (6 bases). Per the germline V gene, CDR1 is NSQYPW and CDR2 is LRSPGD (reference sequence). The CDR3 is 14 residues long. Trimming cost V 4 bases and J 0 bases, with 9 bases left between them. CDR3 protein: CTCSGDKTNSDYTF. CDR3 bases read: TGCACCTGCAGTGGGGACAAAACAAACTCC.

The table lists this clone with many counts. The genes are named according to mouse. Coverage ceases 4 residues before the CDR3 finishes, and the germline J gene fills in the end. The chain couples TRBV16 to TRBJ2-5; TRBD2 matches at 11 bases. The CDR3 runs 16 residues. V was pared by 0 bases and J by 3 bases, with 2 bases of the junction left unmatched. Germline assignment: CDR1 SGHSA and CDR2 FRNQAP. CDR3 loop: CASSLDWDWGQDTQYF. The covered CDR3 bases are TGTGCAAGCAGCTTAGATTGGGACTGGGGGCAAGAC.

This clone was recorded at least ten times. Germline and genes: mouse. The sequenced fragment ends 4 residues before the CDR3 boundary, so the rest is inferred from the germline J gene. The chain is built from TRBV2 and TRBJ2-5, with 7 bases lining up with TRBD2. CDR1 and CDR2 from the germline V gene are LGHNA and YSYQKL. This CDR3 has 16 residues. The part of the CDR3 DNA that was read is TGTGCCAGCAGCCAAGAGGGGCTGGGGGTTTGGGAC. Its protein is CASSQEGLGVWD. The whole CDR3 is CASSQEGLGVWDTQYF.

This clone was found many times. Each gene name is a mouse one. The read is 4 residues too short to cover the CDR3 end, so that end is filled in from the germline J gene. This chain uses TRBV3 with TRBJ2-5; 10 bases align to TRBD2. Germline assignment: CDR1 SNHLY and CDR2 FYNGKV (reference sequence). V shed 2 bases and J 0 bases; nucleotides not matched to a gene: 2. This CDR3 contains 16 residues. CDR3 DNA, as far as it was read: TGTGCCAGCAGCTTAAACTGGGGGGGGAACCAAGAC. It encodes CASSLNWGGNQD. The whole CDR3 region reads CASSLNWGGNQDTQYF.

Only a few counts were recorded for this clone. The listed genes are named as in mouse. Read sequence stops 4 residues before the CDR3 end, and the germline J gene provides the missing end. V is TRBV2 and J is TRBJ2-1; the match to TRBD2 covers 7 bases. The CDR3 totals 15 residues. The germline V gene encodes CDR1 LGHNA and CDR2 YSYQKL. The trim removed 2 bases at V and 3 bases at J, leaving 4 bases unmatched. CDR3 residues: CASSQTWGSYAEQFF. CDR3 bases read: TGTGCCAGCAGCCAAACCTGGGGGTCCTATGCT.

This clone was counted at least ten times. Mouse gene names apply. The read terminates 4 residues ahead of where the CDR3 ends, so the germline J gene completes it. The chain is built from TRBV13-2 and TRBJ2-5; TRBD2 matches at 7 bases. With V trimmed by 2 bases and J by 3 bases, 15 bases remained unmatched. The CDR3 spans 18 residues. Germline CDR1 is NNHNN and CDR2 is SYGAGS (reference sequence). CDR3 DNA, as far as it was read: TGTGCCAGCGGTGAGGGGTTCAGGCTACCTGGGGGTCAAGAC. It encodes CASGEGFRLPGGQD. The whole CDR3 region reads CASGEGFRLPGGQDTQYF.

At least ten counts were recorded for this clone. Genes here carry mouse names. The read stops 4 residues short of the end of the CDR3; the missing end is completed from the germline J gene. The chain recombines TRBV1 with TRBJ2-1; TRBD2 is a possible D gene (5 bases). Germline V gives CDR1 NSQYPW, CDR2 LRSPGD (reference sequence). The CDR3 consists of 15 residues. The V end was cut by 0 bases, the J end by 1 base, with 7 bases between. The CDR3 loop is CTCSADWANYAEQFF. The DNA read from the CDR3 is TGCACCTGCAGTGCAGACTGGGCCAACTATGCT.

This clone was counted at least ten times. Germline and genes: mouse. The observed sequence ends 4 residues before the CDR3 terminus, with the missing tail filled in from the germline J gene. The chain recombines TRBV13-2 with TRBJ2-4; no definite D call. The germline V gene encodes CDR1 NNHNN and CDR2 SYGAGS (reference sequence). The CDR3 contains 11 residues. CDR3 sequence: CASGDLNTLYF. The sequenced CDR3 bases are TGTGCCAGCGGTGATCTGAAC.

Comment on this clone: A single base separates this from a much larger clone, so it may be a read error. Genes and germline are mouse. The CDR3 goes on 4 residues after the read ends, and that part is filled in from the germline J gene. The chain employs TRBV19 and TRBJ2-2; 7 bases line up with TRBD1. From germline, CDR1 is FNHDT and CDR2 SITEND (reference sequence). Losses at the gene ends were 7 bases for V and 1 base for J; bases not matched to a gene: 10. The CDR3 spans 16 residues. The covered CDR3 bases are TGTGCCAGCGGTGAAGGCTACAGGGGAAACACCGGG. Amino acid sequence: CASGEGYRGNTG. The whole CDR3 is CASGEGYRGNTGQLYF.

As regards this clone: A read error is the likely source, as a far larger clone sits one nucleotide away. The germline and genes are mouse ones. The read is 4 residues too short to cover the CDR3 end, so that end is filled in from the germline J gene. This specimen includes other DNA sequences encoding the same CDR3. The chain recombines TRBV19 with TRBJ1-2, with D perhaps matching TRBD1 (6 bases). Germline CDR1 FNHDT, CDR2 SITEND (reference sequence). CDR3 length equals 12 residues. The CDR3 region is CASSIAGDDYTF. The CDR3 DNA, read in part, is TGTGCCAGCAGTATCGCAGGGGAC.

This clone was counted many times. These gene names are mouse names. The DNA ends 4 residues before the CDR3 does, and the rest of the CDR3 is filled in from the germline J gene. The chain carries TRBV1 and TRBJ2-5, with no clear D. CDR3 length: 13 residues. Germline loops: CDR1 NSQYPW, CDR2 LRSPGD (reference sequence). Partial CDR3 DNA: TGCACCTGCAGTGCAGATCTGAGAGAC. It is translated as CTCSADLRD. The CDR3, in full, reads CTCSADLRDTQYF.

This clone was recorded many times. Gene names are mouse gene names. CDR3 bases read: TGTGCCAGCACCCGGGACAGGGGGTAT. Its protein product is CASTRDRGY. The whole CDR3 is CASTRDRGYEQYF. This rearrangement joins TRBV19 to TRBJ2-7, with 11 bases identical to TRBD1. The CDR3 is cut off 4 residues early in the read; its end comes from the germline J gene. The length of the CDR3 is 13 residues. Looked up from germline, CDR1 is FNHDT and CDR2 is SITEND (reference sequence). Looking up the rest from reference TRBV19 and TRBJ2-7 gives the full variable domain: GGIITQTPKFLIGQEGQKLTLKCQQNFNHDTMYWYRQDSGKGLRLIYYSITENDLQKGDLSEGYDASREKKSSFSLTVTSAQKNEMAVFLCASTRDRGYEQYFGPGTRLTVL.

This clone was seen repeatedly, ten times or more. The listed genes are named as in mouse. The missing CDR3 end, 4 residues past where the read stops, is filled in from the germline J gene. This chain connects TRBV13-3 to TRBJ2-3; a weak D match, TRBD2 (6 bases). This CDR3 comprises 17 residues. CDR1 is NNHDY and CDR2 is SYVADS in the germline V gene. The V gene lost 2 bases and the J gene lost 0 bases, with 16 bases spanning the gap. The CDR3 bases that were read are TGTGCCAGCAGTGAAGCATCCTGGGGCTCTAGTGCAGAA. Translation: CASSEASWGSSAE. The entire CDR3 protein reads CASSEASWGSSAETLYF.

This clone was picked up many times. TCRdb's protein sequence differs at residue 12 from the translated DNA; the protein presented here follows the DNA. Gene names and germline match the mouse. The read ends 3 residues shy of where the CDR3 ends; the end is completed using the germline J gene. The chain is built from TRBV5 and TRBJ1-3, with D possibly TRBD1 on 6 matching bases. CDR1 is LGHNA, CDR2 YNLKQL, per germline (reference sequence). The ends were cut back, 1 base at V and 0 bases at J, with 7 bases in the middle. The CDR3 spans 15 residues. The sequenced part of the CDR3 DNA is TGTGCCAGCAGCCAAGGGGGGCTTTCTGGAAATACG. Translation: CASSQGGLSGNT. The whole CDR3 is CASSQGGLSGNTLYF.

Ten or more counts support this clone. The gene names here belong to mouse. The read halts 4 residues ahead of the CDR3 end, with the missing end drawn from the germline J gene. J is TRBJ1-4 and V is TRBV19, with a weak D call TRBD1 (6 bases). The CDR3 loop spans 14 amino acids. V lost 2 bases and J lost 5, with 10 bases in between. Germline CDR1 reads FNHDT; CDR2 reads SITEND (reference sequence). The CDR3 loop reads CASSIGGRNERLFF. The part of the CDR3 DNA that was read is TGTGCCAGCAGTATCGGGGGGCGTAACGAA.

Ten or more counts support this clone. These gene names are mouse names. From the germline J gene comes the end of the CDR3, since the read stops 4 residues before it. V gene TRBV13-1 combines with J gene TRBJ2-5, with 12 positions matching TRBD2. The CDR3 is 16 amino acids. The V segment lost 5 bases and the J segment 1 base; nucleotides outside the gene matches: 5. Germline CDR1 reads NSHNY; CDR2 reads SYGAGN. The CDR3 loop is CASRRLGGRDQDTQYF. Incomplete CDR3 DNA: TGTGCCAGCAGACGACTGGGGGGGCGCGACCAAGAC.

This clone was observed a handful of times. A far larger clone is one base from this, pointing to a likely read error. Here the gene names and germline are mouse. Read coverage stops 4 residues before the CDR3 terminus; the germline J gene supplies the remainder. The rearrangement links TRBV13-2 to TRBJ2-7; TRBD1 might be the D (5 bases). The CDR3 spans 12 residues. The V gene's germline CDR1 is NNHNN and CDR2 SYGAGS (reference sequence). The CDR3 spells CASSDRQYEQYF. The CDR3 bases that were read are TGTGCCAGCAGTGATAGACAGTAT.

This clone has ten or more counts. Here the gene names and germline are mouse. The sequence runs out 4 residues before the end of the CDR3; the remainder is reconstructed from the germline J gene. The rearrangement joins TRBV31 to TRBJ1-2; 7 bases line up with TRBD1. The CDR3 consists of 14 residues. CDR1 and CDR2 from the germline V gene are GKSSPN and SITVG. Germline trimming cut 0 bases from V and 0 bases from J; bases unmatched to any gene: 1. The CDR3 bases that were read are TGTGCCTGGAGTCTAGACAGGGCAAACTCC. It codes for CAWSLDRANS. The entire CDR3 reads CAWSLDRANSDYTF.

This clone was seen many times. Mouse gene names apply. The read ends 4 residues before the CDR3 terminus; that terminus is restored from the germline J gene. The J gene is TRBJ1-1, the V gene TRBV13-2; 8 nucleotides line up with TRBD1. From germline, CDR1 is NNHNN and CDR2 SYGAGS (reference sequence). The length of the CDR3 is 15 residues. V trimming: 2 bases; J trimming: 1 base; junction bases outside the gene matches: 4. CDR3 bases read: TGTGCCAGCGGTGACCCTGACAGGGGAAACACA. This encodes CASGDPDRGNT. The CDR3 in its entirety is CASGDPDRGNTEVFF.

This clone is medium-sized (0.01 to 0.1%). Mouse gene names apply. The covered CDR3 bases are TGTGCAAGCAGCTTAGACCTGGGGGGGCCCGGG. This codes for CASSLDLGGPG. In full, the CDR3 is CASSLDLGGPGQLYF. This rearrangement joins TRBV16 to TRBJ2-2; 10 positions agree with TRBD2. Coverage ceases 4 residues before the CDR3 finishes, and the germline J gene fills in the end. The CDR3 is made up of 15 amino acids. CDR1 is SGHSA and CDR2 is FRNQAP in the germline V gene. With V trimmed by 0 bases and J by 6 bases, 1 base remained unmatched.

This clone is medium-sized within its sample. TCRdb and the translated DNA give different amino acids at residue 13; the protein presented here is the one translated from the DNA. The listed genes are named as in mouse. The read ends 3 residues before the CDR3 terminus; that terminus is restored from the germline J gene. The chain employs TRBV29 and TRBJ1-6; 11 bases are a match to TRBD1. TRBJ1-6 is reported as an ORF; its role is uncertain. The V gene's germline CDR1 is MSHET and CDR2 SYDVDS. The CDR3 runs 16 residues. The V segment lost 5 bases and the J segment 5 bases; nucleotides outside the gene matches: 5. CDR3 protein: CASSPRTGGDNSPLYF. The covered CDR3 bases are TGTGCTAGCAGTCCTCGGACAGGGGGCGATAATTCGCCC.

This clone was seen a few times. Mouse names are used for the genes. The read falls 4 residues short of the CDR3 end, and the missing part is taken from the germline J gene. This rearrangement joins TRBV13-3 to TRBJ2-5, with D maybe TRBD2 (7 bases). Germline-derived CDR1 and CDR2 are NNHDY and SYVADS. This CDR3 region has 14 residues. The sequenced part of the CDR3 DNA is TGTGCCAGCAGTATGGGGGGCCGGGAAGAC. Its protein is CASSMGGRED. The full CDR3 reads CASSMGGREDTQYF.